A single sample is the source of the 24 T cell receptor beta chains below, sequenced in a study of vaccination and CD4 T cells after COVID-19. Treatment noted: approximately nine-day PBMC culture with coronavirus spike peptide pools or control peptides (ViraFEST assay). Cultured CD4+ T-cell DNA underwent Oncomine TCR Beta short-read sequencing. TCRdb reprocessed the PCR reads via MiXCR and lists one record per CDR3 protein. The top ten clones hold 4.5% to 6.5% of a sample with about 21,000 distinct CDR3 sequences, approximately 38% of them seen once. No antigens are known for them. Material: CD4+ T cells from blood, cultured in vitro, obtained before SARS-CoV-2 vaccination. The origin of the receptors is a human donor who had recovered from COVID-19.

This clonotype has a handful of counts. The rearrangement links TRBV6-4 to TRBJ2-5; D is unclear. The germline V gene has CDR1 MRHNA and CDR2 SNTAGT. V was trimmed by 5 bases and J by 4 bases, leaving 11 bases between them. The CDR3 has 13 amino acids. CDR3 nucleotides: TGTGCCAGCAGTCAGAGGATCGGAGAGACCCAGTACTTC. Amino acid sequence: CASSQRIGETQYF.

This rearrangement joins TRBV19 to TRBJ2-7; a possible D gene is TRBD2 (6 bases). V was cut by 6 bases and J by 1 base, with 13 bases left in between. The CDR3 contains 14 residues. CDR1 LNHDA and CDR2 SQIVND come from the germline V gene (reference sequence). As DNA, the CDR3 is TGTGCCAGTAGGCCGGGGGACGAATCCTACGAGCAGTACTTC. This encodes CASRPGDESYEQYF. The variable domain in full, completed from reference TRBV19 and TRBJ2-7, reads DGGITQSPKYLFRKEGQNVTLSCEQNLNHDAMYWYRQDPGQGLRLIYYSQIVNDFQKGDIAEGYSVSREKKESFPLTVTSAQKNPTAFYLCASRPGDESYEQYFGPGTRLTVT.

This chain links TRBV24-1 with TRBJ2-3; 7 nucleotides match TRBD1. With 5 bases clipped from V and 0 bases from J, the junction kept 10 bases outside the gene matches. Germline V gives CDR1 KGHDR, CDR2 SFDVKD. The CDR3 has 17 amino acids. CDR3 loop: CATSGTAGGSSTDTQYF. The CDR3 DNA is TGTGCCACCAGTGGTACAGCAGGGGGATCTAGCACAGATACGCAGTATTTT.

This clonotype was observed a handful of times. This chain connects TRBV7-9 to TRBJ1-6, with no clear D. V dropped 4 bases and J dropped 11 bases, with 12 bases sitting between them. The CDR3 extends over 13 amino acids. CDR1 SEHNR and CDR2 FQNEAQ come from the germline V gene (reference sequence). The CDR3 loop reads CASSSATLTPLHF. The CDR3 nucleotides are TGTGCCAGCAGCTCTGCCACACTCACACCCCTCCACTTT.

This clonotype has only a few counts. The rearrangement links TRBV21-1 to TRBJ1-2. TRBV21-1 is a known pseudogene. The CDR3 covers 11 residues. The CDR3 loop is CASSNFRSRGF. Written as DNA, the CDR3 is TGTGCCAGCAGTAACTTCAGGTCGCGGGGCTTC.

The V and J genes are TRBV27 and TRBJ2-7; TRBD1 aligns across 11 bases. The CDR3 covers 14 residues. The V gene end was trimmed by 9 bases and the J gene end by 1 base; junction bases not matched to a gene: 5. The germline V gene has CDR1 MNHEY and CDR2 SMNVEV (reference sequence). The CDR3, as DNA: TGTGCCAGTCGGGGGACAGGGGGTTCCTACGAGCAGTACTTC. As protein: CASRGTGGSYEQYF.

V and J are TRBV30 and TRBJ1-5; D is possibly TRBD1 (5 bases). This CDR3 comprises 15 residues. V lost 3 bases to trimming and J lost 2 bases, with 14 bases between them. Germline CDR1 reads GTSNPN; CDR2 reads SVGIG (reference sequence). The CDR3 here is CAWSQQWGRNQPQHF. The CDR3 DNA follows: TGTGCCTGGAGCCAACAATGGGGACGCAATCAGCCCCAGCATTTT.

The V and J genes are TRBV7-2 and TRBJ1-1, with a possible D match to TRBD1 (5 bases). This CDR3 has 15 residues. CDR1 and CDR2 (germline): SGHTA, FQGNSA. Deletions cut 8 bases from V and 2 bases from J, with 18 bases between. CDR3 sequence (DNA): TGTGCCAGCGGCGATTCGGGGCGTAGAAACACTGAAGCTTTCTTT. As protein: CASGDSGRRNTEAFF.

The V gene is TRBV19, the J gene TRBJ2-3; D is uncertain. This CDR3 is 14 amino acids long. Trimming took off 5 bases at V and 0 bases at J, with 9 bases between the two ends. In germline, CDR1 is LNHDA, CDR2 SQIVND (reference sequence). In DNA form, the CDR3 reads TGTGCCAGTAGTCCTACCCCTAGCACAGATACGCAGTATTTT. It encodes CASSPTPSTDTQYF.

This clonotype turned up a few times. Written as DNA, the CDR3 is TGTGCCAGCAGCAGGGACAGGGGGTCCCAAGAGACCCAGTACTTC. This codes for CASSRDRGSQETQYF. The rearrangement uses TRBV11-3 and TRBJ2-5; 11 positions agree with TRBD1. V gave up 5 bases and J gave up 1 base; unmatched junction bases: 3. Germline V gene lookup returns CDR1 SGHNT and CDR2 YENEEA. The CDR3 has 15 amino acids.

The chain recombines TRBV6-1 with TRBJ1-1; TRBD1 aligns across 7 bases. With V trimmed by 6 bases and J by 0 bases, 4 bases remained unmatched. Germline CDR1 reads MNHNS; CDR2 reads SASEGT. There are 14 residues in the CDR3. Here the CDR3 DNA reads TGTGCCAGCAGGAGACAGGGAATGAACACTGAAGCTTTCTTT. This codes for CASRRQGMNTEAFF.

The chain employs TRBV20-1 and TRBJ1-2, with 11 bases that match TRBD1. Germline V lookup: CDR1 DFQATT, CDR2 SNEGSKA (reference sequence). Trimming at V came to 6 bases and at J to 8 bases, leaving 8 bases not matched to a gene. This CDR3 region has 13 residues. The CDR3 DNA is TGCAGTGCCAACCGGGACAGGGGGAAAGGCTACACCTTC. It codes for CSANRDRGKGYTF.

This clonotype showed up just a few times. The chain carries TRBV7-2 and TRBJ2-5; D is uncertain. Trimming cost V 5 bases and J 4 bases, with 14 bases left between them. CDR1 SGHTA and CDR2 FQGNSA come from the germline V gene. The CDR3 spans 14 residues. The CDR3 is CASSPHSASETQYF. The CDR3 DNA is TGTGCCAGCAGCCCCCATTCGGCGTCAGAGACCCAGTACTTC.

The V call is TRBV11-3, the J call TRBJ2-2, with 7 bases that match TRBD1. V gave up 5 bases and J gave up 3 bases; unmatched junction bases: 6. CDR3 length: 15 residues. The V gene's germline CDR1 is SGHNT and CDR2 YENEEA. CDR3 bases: TGTGCCAGCAGCCAAGGGACAGAGTACACCGGGGAGCTGTTTTTT. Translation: CASSQGTEYTGELFF.

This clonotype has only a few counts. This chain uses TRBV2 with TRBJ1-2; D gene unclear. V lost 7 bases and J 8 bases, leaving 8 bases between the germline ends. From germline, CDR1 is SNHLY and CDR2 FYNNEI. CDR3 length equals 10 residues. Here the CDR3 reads CASTREGYTF. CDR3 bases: TGTGCCAGCACGCGGGAGGGCTACACCTTC.

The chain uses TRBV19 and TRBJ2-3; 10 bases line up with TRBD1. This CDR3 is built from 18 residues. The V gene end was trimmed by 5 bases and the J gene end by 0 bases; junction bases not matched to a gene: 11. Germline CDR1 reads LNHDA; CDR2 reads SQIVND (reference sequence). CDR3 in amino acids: CASSGGQGGHPSTDTQYF. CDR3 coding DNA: TGTGCCAGTAGTGGTGGACAGGGGGGCCACCCTAGCACAGATACGCAGTATTTT.

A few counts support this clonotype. The DNA of the CDR3 is TGTGCCAGCAGACCGTCAGGGGGCAGGTCCTACAATGAGCAGTTCTTC. Encoded protein: CASRPSGGRSYNEQFF. V gene TRBV6-2 or TRBV6-3 combines with J gene TRBJ2-1; TRBD1 matches 8 bases. Looked up from germline, CDR1 is MNHEY and CDR2 is SVGEGT. The CDR3 is 16 amino acids. The V segment lost 6 bases and the J segment 1 base; nucleotides outside the gene matches: 8.

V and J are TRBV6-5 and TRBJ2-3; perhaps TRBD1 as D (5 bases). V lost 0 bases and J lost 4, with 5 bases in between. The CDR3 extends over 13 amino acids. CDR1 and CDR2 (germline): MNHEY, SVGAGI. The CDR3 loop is CASSYSGADTQYF. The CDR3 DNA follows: TGTGCCAGCAGTTACTCAGGGGCAGATACGCAGTATTTT.

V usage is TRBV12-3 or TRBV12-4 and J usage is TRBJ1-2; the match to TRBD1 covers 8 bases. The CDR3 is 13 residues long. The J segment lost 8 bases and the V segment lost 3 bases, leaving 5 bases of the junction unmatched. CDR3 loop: CASSFDRGGGYTF. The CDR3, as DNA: TGTGCCAGCAGTTTTGACAGGGGTGGCGGCTACACCTTC.

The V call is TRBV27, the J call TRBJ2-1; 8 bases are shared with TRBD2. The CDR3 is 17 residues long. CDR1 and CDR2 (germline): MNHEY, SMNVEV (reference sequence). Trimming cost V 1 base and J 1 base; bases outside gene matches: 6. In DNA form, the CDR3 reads TGTGCCAGCAGTTTATTCGTAAGCGGGAGTTCCTACAATGAGCAGTTCTTC. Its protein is CASSLFVSGSSYNEQFF.

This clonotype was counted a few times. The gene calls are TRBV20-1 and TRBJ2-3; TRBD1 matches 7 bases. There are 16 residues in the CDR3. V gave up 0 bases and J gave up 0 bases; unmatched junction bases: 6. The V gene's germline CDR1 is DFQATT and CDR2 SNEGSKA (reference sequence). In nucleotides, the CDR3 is TGCAGTGCTAGAGACCTGGACAGGTCTAGCACAGATACGCAGTATTTT. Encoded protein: CSARDLDRSSTDTQYF.

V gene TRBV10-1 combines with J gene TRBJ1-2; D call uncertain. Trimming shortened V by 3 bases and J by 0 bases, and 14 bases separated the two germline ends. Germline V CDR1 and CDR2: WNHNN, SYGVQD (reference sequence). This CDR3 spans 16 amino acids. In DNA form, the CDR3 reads TGCGCCAGCAGTGAAGGTAGGCGGACTTCTAACTATGGCTACACCTTC. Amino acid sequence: CASSEGRRTSNYGYTF.

The CDR3 protein is CASSFVTGGSYGYTF. The CDR3 nucleotides are TGTGCCAGCAGTTTCGTGACAGGGGGTAGCTATGGCTACACCTTC. The chain is built from TRBV12-3 or TRBV12-4 and TRBJ1-2, with 9 bases lining up with TRBD1. V was clipped by 3 bases and J by 4 bases; unmatched bases: 6. CDR3 size: 15 residues.

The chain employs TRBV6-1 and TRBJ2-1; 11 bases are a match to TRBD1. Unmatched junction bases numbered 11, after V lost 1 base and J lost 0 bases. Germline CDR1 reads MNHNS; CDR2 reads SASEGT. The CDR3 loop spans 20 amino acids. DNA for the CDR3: TGTGCCAGCAGTGAAGGGGGACAGGGGGGGACCCCGAGCTCCTACAATGAGCAGTTCTTC. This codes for CASSEGGQGGTPSSYNEQFF.